The entry that follows covers one T cell receptor (beta chain) sequence. Trimming shortened V by 0 bases and J by 5 bases, and 4 bases separated the two germline ends. This CDR3 region has 13 residues. Germline CDR1 is MNHEY and CDR2 is SMNVEV (reference sequence). This entry is derived from a study of control samples from healthy donors and cancer patients. Profiling relied on immunoSEQ multiplex PCR, and the TCRdb table lists in-frame clones only, not all of them. The profile shows 150,000 to 200,000 clones, roughly 94% of them singletons. The chain joins TRBV27 to TRBJ1-4; no clear D. The sequence came from a middle-aged woman in good health. The sequencing sample was made of blood. The chain's CDR3 is CASSLSRNEKLFF. The CDR3 DNA reads as TGTGCCAGCAGTTTATCCCGAAATGAAAAACTGTTTTTT.